This is a list of T cell receptor beta chains from one sample in a study of human versus mouse CDR3 diversity and MHC coevolution. Sequencing was performed with immunoSEQ multiplex PCR; in TCRdb, only in-frame clones are kept and a portion is missing. The sample records tens of thousands of clones, just under 95% being singletons. Source material: naive CD4+ T cells from blood. Every receptor here comes from a person aged 60 to 70 in good health. The CDR3 runs from the conserved cysteine through the conserved F or W. The D gene is left open where the match is weak. Not all rows give a size; the values are once, few, many and, for expanded clones, a class.

size,D,V,J,DNA,CDR3
NA,NA,TRBV19,TRBJ1-1,TGTGCCAGTTCCTTTACAGGAGACACTGAAGCTTTCTTT,CASSFTGDTEAFF
NA,NA,TRBV18,TRBJ2-7,TGTGCCAGCTCACCCGCGGAGTACGAGCAGTACTTC,CASSPAEYEQYF
once,NA,TRBV30,TRBJ1-2,TGTGCCTGGACGAGTATGAGCCACTATGGCTACACCTTC,CAWTSMSHYGYTF
NA,NA,TRBV30,TRBJ2-7,TGTGCCTGGAGTGCCGGCGGAGATACCTACGAGCAGTACTTC,CAWSAGGDTYEQYF
NA,TRBD1,TRBV30,TRBJ2-3,TGTGCCTGGATACAGGGGGTAGTGACAGATACGCAGTATTTT,CAWIQGVVTDTQYF
NA,TRBD2,TRBV7-3,TRBJ2-3,TGTGCCAGCAGCGCCCGGGGGGGCCGGGGCACAGATACGCAGTATTTT,CASSARGGRGTDTQYF
NA,TRBD1,TRBV25-1,TRBJ1-2,TGTGCCAGCAGTGAGCAGGGGGACTATGGCTACACCTTC,CASSEQGDYGYTF
NA,TRBD1,TRBV7-3,TRBJ2-2,TGTGCCAGCAGACAGGGGTATTACACCGGGGAGCTGTTTTTT,CASRQGYYTGELFF
NA,NA,TRBV18,TRBJ2-7,TGTGCCAGCTCACCACAACAGCCCCCTGGCGAGCAGTACTTC,CASSPQQPPGEQYF
once,NA,TRBV27,TRBJ1-4,TGTGCCAGCAGTCCCCAGGTCGTCGTTGAAAAACTGTTTTTT,CASSPQVVVEKLFF
NA,TRBD1,TRBV5-1,TRBJ1-1,TGCGCCAGCACCGGGACAGGGAAGGTTGAAGCTTTCTTT,CASTGTGKVEAFF
few,NA,TRBV5-4,TRBJ2-5,TGTGCCAGCAGCCCTTCTGGCAGGGTGTACCAAGAGACCCAGTACTTC,CASSPSGRVYQETQYF
NA,NA,TRBV6-5,TRBJ1-4,TGTGCCAGCAGTTACGGGAACACAGGGAGTGGGGAAAAACTGTTTTTT,CASSYGNTGSGEKLFF
NA,NA,TRBV5-1,TRBJ1-1,TGCGCCAGCAGCTTGGCAGGGCGGGGAGGGAACACTGAAGCTTTCTTT,CASSLAGRGGNTEAFF
once,TRBD1,TRBV7-3,TRBJ2-2,TGTGCCAGCAGCGAACAGGGGGCGGGAACCGGGGAGCTGTTTTTT,CASSEQGAGTGELFF
NA,NA,TRBV19,TRBJ2-5,TGTGCCAGTACCGAAGGCGGCGAGACCCAGTACTTC,CASTEGGETQYF
NA,TRBD1,TRBV30,TRBJ1-2,TGTGCCTGGAGTGGAGGGGGCGATAACTATGGCTACACCTTC,CAWSGGGDNYGYTF
once,TRBD2,TRBV19,TRBJ2-3,TGTGCCAGTAATTTCGCTAGCGGGACTATAAAAATGGATACGCAGTATTTT,CASNFASGTIKMDTQYF
NA,NA,TRBV12-2,TRBJ2-1,TGTGCAAGTCGCTTAGCGGTTAGTTTGGCGGTAAGCTCCTACAATGAGCAGTTCTTC,CASRLAVSLAVSSYNEQFF
NA,NA,TRBV19,TRBJ2-7,TGTGCCACCTTACCAGGGAACTCCTACGAGCAGTACTTC,CATLPGNSYEQYF
once,NA,TRBV7-9,TRBJ1-2,TGTGCCAGCAGCCTAACGTTGGGACGGGGGGTTAAGGGCTACACCTTC,CASSLTLGRGVKGYTF
NA,TRBD2,TRBV19,TRBJ2-1,TGTGCCAGTAGTGGGACCCCGAGGACTAGCGGGAGGGCCTACATTTTATATGAGCAGTTCTTC,CASSGTPRTSGRAYILYEQFF
NA,NA,TRBV6-5,TRBJ1-2,TGTGCCAGCAGTGGTAACAGGGAGAGGTATGGCTACACCTTC,CASSGNRERYGYTF
NA,NA,TRBV29-1,TRBJ1-2,TGCAGCGTCGATAAACAGGGATTCTATGGCTACACCTTC,CSVDKQGFYGYTF
NA,NA,TRBV5-1,TRBJ2-7,TGCGCCAGCAGCTTAGTTCTTAACACCTACGAGCAGTACTTC,CASSLVLNTYEQYF
NA,NA,TRBV5-1,TRBJ1-3,TGCGCCAGCAGCCCCGGGACTCCGGACTCCTCTGGAAACACCATATATTTT,CASSPGTPDSSGNTIYF
NA,TRBD1,TRBV11-2,TRBJ1-1,TGTGCCAGCAGCTACACACAGGGGATTCGCACTGAAGCTTTCTTT,CASSYTQGIRTEAFF
NA,NA,TRBV9,TRBJ2-2,TGTGCCAGCAGCGTAGGGGAGCGGACCGGGGAGCTGTTTTTT,CASSVGERTGELFF
NA,NA,TRBV5-4,TRBJ2-5,TGTGCCAGCAGCTCTTACCAGGGCGAGACCCAGTACTTC,CASSSYQGETQYF
NA,TRBD1,TRBV2,TRBJ2-2,TGTGCCAGCAGTGAAGCGCTGAGGGGACAGGGACACACCGGGGAGCTGTTTTTT,CASSEALRGQGHTGELFF
once,TRBD2,TRBV6-1,TRBJ2-1,TGTGCCAGCAGTGGGACTAGCGGGAGCTCCAATGAGCAGTTCTTC,CASSGTSGSSNEQFF
NA,NA,TRBV6-1,TRBJ2-1,TGTGCCAGCAGTAAACAGGGAAGAAGGGAGCAGTTCTTC,CASSKQGRREQFF
NA,TRBD1,TRBV6-5,TRBJ1-5,TGTGCCAGCAACCCTACCGGGACAGAACATCAGCCCCAGCATTTT,CASNPTGTEHQPQHF
NA,NA,TRBV6-5,TRBJ1-1,TGTGCCAGCAGTTACTCATGGCAGATAAACACTGAAGCTTTCTTT,CASSYSWQINTEAFF
NA,NA,TRBV5-4,TRBJ2-5,TGTGCCAGCAGCGCGACAGGAGCAGGGCGAGAGACCCAGTACTTC,CASSATGAGRETQYF
NA,NA,TRBV6-5,TRBJ2-1,TGTGCCAGCCGGGCGGGACAGTCCTACAATGAGCAGTTCTTC,CASRAGQSYNEQFF
NA,TRBD1,TRBV5-4,TRBJ2-7,TGTGCCAGCAGCGACAAGACAGGGATCCACGAGCAGTACTTC,CASSDKTGIHEQYF
NA,TRBD2,TRBV2,TRBJ2-7,TGTGCCAGCAGTCACGGACTAGCGGATAGCTCCTACGAGCAGTACTTC,CASSHGLADSSYEQYF
NA,TRBD2,TRBV9,TRBJ2-1,TGTGCCAGCAGCGTCCAAGCGGGAGCTTACGTTGAGCAGTTCTTC,CASSVQAGAYVEQFF
NA,NA,TRBV27,TRBJ1-1,TGTGCCAGCAGGCTTAACCCGGACAGGAACACTGAAGCTTTCTTT,CASRLNPDRNTEAFF
NA,NA,TRBV5-4,TRBJ2-4,TGTGCCAGCAGCAAGTTCGACGGGGAAAACATTCAGTACTTC,CASSKFDGENIQYF
NA,NA,TRBV23-1,TRBJ2-5,TGCGCCAGCAGTCAATTGGGGGGGCGGGAGACCCAGTACTTC,CASSQLGGRETQYF
NA,TRBD2,TRBV5-4,TRBJ2-7,TGTGCCAGCAGCCTCCCCCTAGCGGGAGTTTCGGGAGAGCAGTACTTC,CASSLPLAGVSGEQYF
once,TRBD2,TRBV5-4,TRBJ2-2,TGTGCCACCAACCGTCGGGGGGGTGACACCGGGGAGCTGTTTTTT,CATNRRGGDTGELFF
NA,NA,TRBV6-1,TRBJ1-5,TGTGCCAGTCGACTTAGCAATCAGCCCCAGCATTTT,CASRLSNQPQHF
NA,TRBD1,TRBV6-6,TRBJ1-1,TGTGCCAGCACTCGTGGTTTGACAGGGGGCGAGACTGAAGCTTTCTTT,CASTRGLTGGETEAFF
NA,NA,TRBV18,TRBJ2-5,TGTGCCAGCTCACCAAGCCTAGCGGAGACCCAGTACTTC,CASSPSLAETQYF
once,TRBD1,TRBV9,TRBJ2-1,TGTGCCAGCAGCAGCTTCCCGGGACAGGGAAATGAGCAGTTCTTC,CASSSFPGQGNEQFF
NA,TRBD1,TRBV27,TRBJ2-7,TGTGCCAGCAGTTTAGGACAGGGCCACGAGCAGTACTTC,CASSLGQGHEQYF
NA,TRBD1,TRBV19,TRBJ2-7,TGTGCCAGTAGTAGGGACAGGGAGACCTACGAGCAGTACTTC,CASSRDRETYEQYF
NA,TRBD1,TRBV6-5,TRBJ1-2,TGTGCCAGCAGCGACAGGGGTGACTATGGCTACACCTTC,CASSDRGDYGYTF
NA,NA,TRBV30,TRBJ1-3,TGTGCCTGGGACGGACTTCTTGCGGGTGGCTTTGGAAACACCATATATTTT,CAWDGLLAGGFGNTIYF
NA,TRBD2,TRBV9,TRBJ2-7,TGTGCCAGCAGCGGGACTAGCGGGAGAGTCCACGAGCAGTACTTC,CASSGTSGRVHEQYF
once,NA,TRBV5-1,TRBJ2-5,TGCGCCAGCAGTGTCGACGGGCCGACGGGGGAGCAGTACTTC,CASSVDGPTGEQYF
NA,TRBD2,TRBV11-3,TRBJ2-2,TGTGCCAGCAGCCTAGCGGGAGTAAACACCGGGGAGCTGTTTTTT,CASSLAGVNTGELFF